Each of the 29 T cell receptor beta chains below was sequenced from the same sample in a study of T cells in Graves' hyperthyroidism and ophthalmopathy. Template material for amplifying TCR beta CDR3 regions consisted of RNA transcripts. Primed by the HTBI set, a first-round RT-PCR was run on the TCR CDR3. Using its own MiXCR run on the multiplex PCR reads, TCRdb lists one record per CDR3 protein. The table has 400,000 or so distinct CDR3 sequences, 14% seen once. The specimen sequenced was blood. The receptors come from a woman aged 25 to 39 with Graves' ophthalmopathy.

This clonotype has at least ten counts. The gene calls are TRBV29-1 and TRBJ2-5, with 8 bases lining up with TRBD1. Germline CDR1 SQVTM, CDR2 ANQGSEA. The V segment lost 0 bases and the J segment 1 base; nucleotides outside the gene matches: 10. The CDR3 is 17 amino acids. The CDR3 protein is CSVEEGTGPTLQETQYF. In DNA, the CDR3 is TGCAGCGTTGAAGAGGGGACAGGTCCGACACTCCAAGAGACCCAGTACTTC. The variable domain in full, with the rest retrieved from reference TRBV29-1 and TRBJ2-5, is SAVISQKPSRDICQRGTSLTIQCQVDSQVTMMFWYRQQPGQSLTLIATANQGSEATYESGFVIDKFPISRPNLTFSTLTVSNMSPEDSSIYLCSVEEGTGPTLQETQYFGPGTRLLVL.

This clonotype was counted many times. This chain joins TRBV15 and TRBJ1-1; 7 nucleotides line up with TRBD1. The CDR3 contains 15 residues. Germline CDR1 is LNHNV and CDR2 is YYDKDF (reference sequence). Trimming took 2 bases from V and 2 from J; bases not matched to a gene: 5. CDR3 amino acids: CATSRRQGPNTEAFF. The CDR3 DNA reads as TGTGCCACCAGCAGAAGACAGGGCCCCAACACTGAAGCTTTCTTT.

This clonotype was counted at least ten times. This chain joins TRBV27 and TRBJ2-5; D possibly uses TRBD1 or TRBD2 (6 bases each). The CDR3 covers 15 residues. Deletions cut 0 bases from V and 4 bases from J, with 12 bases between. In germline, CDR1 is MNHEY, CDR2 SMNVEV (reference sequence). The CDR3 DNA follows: TGTGCCAGCAGTTTATCGGGGGGCCGTGGAGAGACCCAGTACTTC. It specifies CASSLSGGRGETQYF.

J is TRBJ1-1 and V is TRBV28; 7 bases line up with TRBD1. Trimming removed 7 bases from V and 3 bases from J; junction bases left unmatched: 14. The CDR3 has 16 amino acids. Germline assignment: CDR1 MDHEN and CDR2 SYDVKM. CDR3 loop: CASILGGGVWDTEAFF. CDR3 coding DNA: TGTGCCAGCATCTTGGGAGGGGGCGTCTGGGACACTGAAGCTTTCTTT. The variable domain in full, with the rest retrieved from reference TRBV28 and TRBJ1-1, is DVKVTQSSRYLVKRTGEKVFLECVQDMDHENMFWYRQDPGLGLRLIYFSYDVKMKEKGDIPEGYSVSREKKERFSLILESASTNQTSMYLCASILGGGVWDTEAFFGQGTRLTVV.

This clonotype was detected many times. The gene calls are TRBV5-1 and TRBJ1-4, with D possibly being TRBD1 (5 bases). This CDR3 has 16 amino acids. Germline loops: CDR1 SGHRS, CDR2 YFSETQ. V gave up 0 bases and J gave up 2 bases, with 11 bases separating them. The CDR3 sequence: CASSLVQPGTNEKLFF. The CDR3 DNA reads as TGCGCCAGCAGCTTGGTACAGCCAGGGACTAATGAAAAACTGTTTTTT.

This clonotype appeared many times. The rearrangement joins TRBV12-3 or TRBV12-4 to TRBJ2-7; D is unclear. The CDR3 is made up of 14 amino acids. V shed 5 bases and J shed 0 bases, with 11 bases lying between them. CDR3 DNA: TGTGCCAGCAGTGACGCAGGTTACTCCTACGAGCAGTACTTC. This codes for CASSDAGYSYEQYF.

This CDR3 is CASSLVRGFAANYGYTF. Written as DNA, the CDR3 is TGTGCCAGCAGCTTAGTTCGGGGGTTCGCGGCTAACTATGGCTACACCTTC. The V and J genes are TRBV7-2 and TRBJ1-2; D may be TRBD1 (5 bases). The CDR3 is 17 amino acids. V was clipped by 1 base and J by 0 bases, with 15 bases between them. Looked up from germline, CDR1 is SGHTA and CDR2 is FQGNSA.

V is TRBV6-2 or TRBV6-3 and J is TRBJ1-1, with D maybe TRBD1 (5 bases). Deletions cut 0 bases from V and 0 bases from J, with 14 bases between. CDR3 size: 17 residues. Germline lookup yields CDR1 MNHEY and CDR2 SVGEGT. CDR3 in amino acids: CASSYSFRGTMNTEAFF. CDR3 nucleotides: TGTGCCAGCAGTTACTCGTTTAGGGGTACTATGAACACTGAAGCTTTCTTT.

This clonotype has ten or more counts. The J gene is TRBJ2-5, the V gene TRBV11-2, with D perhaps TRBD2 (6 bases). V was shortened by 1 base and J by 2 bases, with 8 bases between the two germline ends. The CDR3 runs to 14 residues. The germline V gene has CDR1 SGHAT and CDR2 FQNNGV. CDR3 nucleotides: TGTGCCAGCAGCTTAGCGGGGGATCAAGAGACCCAGTACTTC. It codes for CASSLAGDQETQYF.

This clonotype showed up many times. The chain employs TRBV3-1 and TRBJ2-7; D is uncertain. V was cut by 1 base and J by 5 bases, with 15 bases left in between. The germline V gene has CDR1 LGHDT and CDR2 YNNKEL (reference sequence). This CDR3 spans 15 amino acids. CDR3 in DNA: TGTGCCAGCAGCCAAGTCACCAGGAACCTCGACGAGCAGTACTTC. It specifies CASSQVTRNLDEQYF.

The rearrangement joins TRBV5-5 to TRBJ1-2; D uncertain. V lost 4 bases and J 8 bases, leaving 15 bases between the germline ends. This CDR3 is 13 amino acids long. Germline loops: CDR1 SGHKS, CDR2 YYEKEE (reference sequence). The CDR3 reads CASSPVARPGYTF. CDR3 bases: TGTGCCAGCAGCCCAGTAGCTCGTCCAGGCTACACCTTC.

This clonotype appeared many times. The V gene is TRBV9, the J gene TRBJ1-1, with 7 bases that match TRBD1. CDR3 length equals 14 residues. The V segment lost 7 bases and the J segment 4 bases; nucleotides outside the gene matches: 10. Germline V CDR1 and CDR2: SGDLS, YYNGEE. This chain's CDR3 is CASGGTDELTEAFF. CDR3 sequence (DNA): TGTGCCAGCGGGGGGACAGACGAACTCACTGAAGCTTTCTTT.

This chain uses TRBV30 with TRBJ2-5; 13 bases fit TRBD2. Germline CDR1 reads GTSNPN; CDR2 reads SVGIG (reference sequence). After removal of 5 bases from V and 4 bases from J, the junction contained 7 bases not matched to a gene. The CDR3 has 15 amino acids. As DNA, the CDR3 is TGTGCCTGGGACAAACTAGCGGGGGGGCCAGAGACCCAGTACTTC. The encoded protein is CAWDKLAGGPETQYF.

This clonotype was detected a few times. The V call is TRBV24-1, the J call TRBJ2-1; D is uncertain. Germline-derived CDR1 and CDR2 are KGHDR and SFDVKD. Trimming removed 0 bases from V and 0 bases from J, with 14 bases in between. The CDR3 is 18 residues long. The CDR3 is CATSDLSGASPSYNEQFF. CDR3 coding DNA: TGTGCCACCAGTGATTTGTCCGGCGCGAGCCCCTCCTACAATGAGCAGTTCTTC.

CDR3 DNA sequence: TGTGCCAGCAGCTTTTCGGGGGGCGAGGGCTACACCTTC. This translates into CASSFSGGEGYTF. V gene TRBV7-9 combines with J gene TRBJ1-2, with D tentatively TRBD1 (6 bases). CDR1 is SEHNR, CDR2 FQNEAQ, per germline (reference sequence). The CDR3 loop spans 13 amino acids. V lost 3 bases to trimming and J lost 8 bases, with 13 bases between them.

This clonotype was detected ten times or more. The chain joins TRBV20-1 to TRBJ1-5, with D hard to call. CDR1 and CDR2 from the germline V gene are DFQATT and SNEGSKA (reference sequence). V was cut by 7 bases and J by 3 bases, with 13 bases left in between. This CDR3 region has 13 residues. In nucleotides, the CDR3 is TGCAGTGTTAGTTCTGGCACCAATCAGCCCCAGCATTTT. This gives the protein CSVSSGTNQPQHF.

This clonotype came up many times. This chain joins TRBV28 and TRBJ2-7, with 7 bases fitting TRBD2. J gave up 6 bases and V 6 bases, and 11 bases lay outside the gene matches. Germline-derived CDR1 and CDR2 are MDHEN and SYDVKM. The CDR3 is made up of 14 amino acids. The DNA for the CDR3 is TGTGCCAGCAGCCCCTCGGGGGGTTTCCGCGAGCAGTACTTC. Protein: CASSPSGGFREQYF.

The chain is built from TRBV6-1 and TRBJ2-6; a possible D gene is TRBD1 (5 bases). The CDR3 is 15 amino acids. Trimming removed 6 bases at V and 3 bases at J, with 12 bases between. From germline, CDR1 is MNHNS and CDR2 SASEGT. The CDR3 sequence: CASRQAGIGANVLTF. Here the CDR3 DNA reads TGTGCCAGCAGGCAAGCAGGGATTGGGGCCAACGTCCTGACTTTC.

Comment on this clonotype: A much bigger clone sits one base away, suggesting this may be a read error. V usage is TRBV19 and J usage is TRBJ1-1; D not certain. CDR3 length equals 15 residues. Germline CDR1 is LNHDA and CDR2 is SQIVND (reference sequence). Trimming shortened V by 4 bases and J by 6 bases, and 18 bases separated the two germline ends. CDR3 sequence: CASSNLRTAAAEAFF. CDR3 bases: TGTGCCAGTAGTAACCTACGGACGGCAGCCGCTGAAGCTTTCTTT.

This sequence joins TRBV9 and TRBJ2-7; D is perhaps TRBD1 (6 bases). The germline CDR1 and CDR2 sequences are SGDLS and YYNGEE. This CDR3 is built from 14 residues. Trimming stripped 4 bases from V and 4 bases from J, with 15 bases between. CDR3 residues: CASSSGVWGYEQYF. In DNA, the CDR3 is TGTGCCAGCAGCTCAGGGGTTTGGGGGTACGAGCAGTACTTC.

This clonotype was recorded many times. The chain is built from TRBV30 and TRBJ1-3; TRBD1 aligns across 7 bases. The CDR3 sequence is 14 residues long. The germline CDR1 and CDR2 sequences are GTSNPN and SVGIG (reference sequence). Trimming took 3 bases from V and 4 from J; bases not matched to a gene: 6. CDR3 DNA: TGTGCCTGGAGGACAGGGTCGGGAGGAAACACCATATATTTT. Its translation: CAWRTGSGGNTIYF.

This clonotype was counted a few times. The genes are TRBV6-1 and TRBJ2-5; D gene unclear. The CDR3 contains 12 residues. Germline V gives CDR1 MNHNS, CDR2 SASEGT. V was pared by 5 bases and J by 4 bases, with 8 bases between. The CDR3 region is CASSPRPETQYF. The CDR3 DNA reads TGTGCCAGCAGTCCTAGACCAGAGACCCAGTACTTC.

This chain's CDR3 is CASSSFETGSYEQYF. CDR3 sequence (DNA): TGTGCCAGCAGTTCCTTCGAGACAGGGTCCTACGAGCAGTACTTC. This chain links TRBV12-3 or TRBV12-4 with TRBJ2-7, with TRBD1 identical over 7 bases. The CDR3 covers 15 residues. The V gene end was trimmed by 4 bases and the J gene end by 1 base; junction bases not matched to a gene: 7.

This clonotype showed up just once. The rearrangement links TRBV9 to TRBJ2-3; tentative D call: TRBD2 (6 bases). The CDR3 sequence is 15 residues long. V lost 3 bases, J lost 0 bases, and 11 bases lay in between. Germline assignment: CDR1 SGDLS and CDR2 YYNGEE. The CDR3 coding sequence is TGTGCCAGCAGCGCCTGGGGGGATAGCACAGATACGCAGTATTTT. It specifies CASSAWGDSTDTQYF.

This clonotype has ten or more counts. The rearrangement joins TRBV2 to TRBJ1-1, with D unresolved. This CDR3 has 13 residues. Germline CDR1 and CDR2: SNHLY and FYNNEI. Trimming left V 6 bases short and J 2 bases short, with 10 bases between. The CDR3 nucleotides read TGTGCCAGCAGATTAACAGATAACACTGAAGCTTTCTTT. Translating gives CASRLTDNTEAFF.

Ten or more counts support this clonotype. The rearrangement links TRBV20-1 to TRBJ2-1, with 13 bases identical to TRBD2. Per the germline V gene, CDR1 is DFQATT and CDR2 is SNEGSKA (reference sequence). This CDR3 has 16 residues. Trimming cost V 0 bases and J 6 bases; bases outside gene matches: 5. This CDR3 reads CSARDPRTSGGNEQFF. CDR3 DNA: TGCAGTGCTAGAGACCCCCGGACTAGCGGGGGCAATGAGCAGTTCTTC.

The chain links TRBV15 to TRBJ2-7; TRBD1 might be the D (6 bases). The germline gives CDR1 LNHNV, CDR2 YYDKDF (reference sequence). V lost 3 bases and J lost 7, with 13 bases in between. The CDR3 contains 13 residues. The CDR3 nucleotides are TGTGCCACCAGCAGTTTATCAGGGGAGGAGCAGTACTTC. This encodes CATSSLSGEEQYF.

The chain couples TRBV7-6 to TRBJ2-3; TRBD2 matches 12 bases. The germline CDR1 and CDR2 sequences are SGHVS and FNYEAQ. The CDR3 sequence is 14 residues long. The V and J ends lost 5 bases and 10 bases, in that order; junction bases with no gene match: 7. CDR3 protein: CASSKTSGGQAQYF. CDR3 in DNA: TGTGCCAGCAGCAAAACTAGCGGGGGGCAGGCGCAGTATTTT.

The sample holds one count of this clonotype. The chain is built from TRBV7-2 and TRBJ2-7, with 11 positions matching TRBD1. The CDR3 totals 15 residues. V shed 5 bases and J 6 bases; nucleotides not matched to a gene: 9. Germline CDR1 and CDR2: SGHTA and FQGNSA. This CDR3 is CASSRKAGTGGEQYF. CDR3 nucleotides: TGTGCCAGCAGCCGTAAAGCCGGGACAGGGGGCGAGCAGTACTTC.